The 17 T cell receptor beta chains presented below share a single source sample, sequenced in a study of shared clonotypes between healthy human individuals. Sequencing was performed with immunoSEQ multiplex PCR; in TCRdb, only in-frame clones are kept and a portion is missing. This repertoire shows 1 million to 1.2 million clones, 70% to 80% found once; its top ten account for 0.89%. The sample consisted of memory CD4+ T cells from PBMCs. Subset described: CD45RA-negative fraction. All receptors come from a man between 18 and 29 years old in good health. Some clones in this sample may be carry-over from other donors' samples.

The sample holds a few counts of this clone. Here the CDR3 DNA reads TGTGCCAGCAGGGTCAACAATGAGCAGTTCTTC. Its protein product is CASRVNNEQFF. J is TRBJ2-1 and V is TRBV6-5; D gene ambiguous. The V end was cut by 6 bases, the J end by 5 bases, with 5 bases between. The CDR3 has 11 amino acids. CDR1 is MNHEY, CDR2 SVGAGI, per germline.

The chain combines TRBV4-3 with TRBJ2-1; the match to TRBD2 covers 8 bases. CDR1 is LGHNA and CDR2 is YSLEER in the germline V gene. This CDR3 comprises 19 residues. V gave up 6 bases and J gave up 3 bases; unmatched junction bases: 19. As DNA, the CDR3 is TGCGCCAGCAGTCAACTCCCGCGATCTCCTAGCGGGTACTACAATGAGCAGTTCTTC. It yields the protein CASSQLPRSPSGYYNEQFF.

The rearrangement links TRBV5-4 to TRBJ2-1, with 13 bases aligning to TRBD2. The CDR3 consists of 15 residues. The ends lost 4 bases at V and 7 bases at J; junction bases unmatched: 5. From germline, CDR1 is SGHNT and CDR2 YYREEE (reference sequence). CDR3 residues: CASSTGTSGKNEQFF. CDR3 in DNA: TGTGCCAGCAGCACCGGGACTAGCGGGAAAAATGAGCAGTTCTTC.

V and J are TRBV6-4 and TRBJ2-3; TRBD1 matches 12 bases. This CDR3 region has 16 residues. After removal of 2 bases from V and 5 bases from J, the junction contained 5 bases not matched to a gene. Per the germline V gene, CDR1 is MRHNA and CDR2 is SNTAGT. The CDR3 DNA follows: TGTGCCAGCAGTGACCGCGGGACAGGGGGCTTAGATACGCAGTATTTT. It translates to CASSDRGTGGLDTQYF.

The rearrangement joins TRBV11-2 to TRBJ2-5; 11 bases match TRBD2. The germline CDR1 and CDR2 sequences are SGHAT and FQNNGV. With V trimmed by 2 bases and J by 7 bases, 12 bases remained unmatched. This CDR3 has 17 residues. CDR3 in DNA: TGTGCCAGCAGCTTAAGAGGCTTAGCGGGAGGGCCGGTGACCCAGTACTTC. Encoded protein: CASSLRGLAGGPVTQYF.

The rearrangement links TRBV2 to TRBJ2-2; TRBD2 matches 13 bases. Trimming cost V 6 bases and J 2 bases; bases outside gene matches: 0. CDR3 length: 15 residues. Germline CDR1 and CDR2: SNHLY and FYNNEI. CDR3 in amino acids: CASRGLAGNTGELFF. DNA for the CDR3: TGTGCCAGCAGGGGACTAGCGGGAAACACCGGGGAGCTGTTTTTT.

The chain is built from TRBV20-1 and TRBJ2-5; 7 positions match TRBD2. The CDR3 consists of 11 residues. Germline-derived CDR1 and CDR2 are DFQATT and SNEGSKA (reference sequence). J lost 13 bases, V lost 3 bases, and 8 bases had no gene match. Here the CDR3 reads CSASGTILRYF. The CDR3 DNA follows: TGCAGTGCTAGTGGGACTATATTACGGTACTTC.

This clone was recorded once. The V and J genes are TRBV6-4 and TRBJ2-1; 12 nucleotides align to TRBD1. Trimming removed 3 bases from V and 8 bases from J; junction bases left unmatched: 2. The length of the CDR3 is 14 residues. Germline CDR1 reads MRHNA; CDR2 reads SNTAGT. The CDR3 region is CASSEGTGGYEQFF. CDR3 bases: TGTGCCAGCAGTGAGGGGACAGGGGGCTATGAGCAGTTCTTC.

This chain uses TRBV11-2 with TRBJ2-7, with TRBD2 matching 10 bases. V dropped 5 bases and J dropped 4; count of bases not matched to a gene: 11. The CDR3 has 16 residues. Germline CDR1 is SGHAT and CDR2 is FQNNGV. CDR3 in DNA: TGTGCCAGCAGCCCGATCCGAGCGGGAGGGCGTTACGAGCAGTACTTC. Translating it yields CASSPIRAGGRYEQYF.

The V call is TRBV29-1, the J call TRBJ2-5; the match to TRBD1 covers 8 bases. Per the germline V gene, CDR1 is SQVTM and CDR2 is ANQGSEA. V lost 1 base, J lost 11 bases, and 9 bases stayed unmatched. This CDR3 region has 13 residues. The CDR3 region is CSVEGQGASEQYF. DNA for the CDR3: TGCAGCGTTGAAGGCCAGGGGGCTAGTGAGCAGTACTTC.

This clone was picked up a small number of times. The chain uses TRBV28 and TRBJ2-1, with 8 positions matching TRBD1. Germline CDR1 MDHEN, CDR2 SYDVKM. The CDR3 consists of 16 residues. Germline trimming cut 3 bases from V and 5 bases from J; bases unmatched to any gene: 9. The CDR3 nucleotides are TGTGCCAGCAGTTTGGTCAGGGGGCCAAAAAACAATGAGCAGTTCTTC. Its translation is CASSLVRGPKNNEQFF. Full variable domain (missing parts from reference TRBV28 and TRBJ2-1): DVKVTQSSRYLVKRTGEKVFLECVQDMDHENMFWYRQDPGLGLRLIYFSYDVKMKEKGDIPEGYSVSREKKERFSLILESASTNQTSMYLCASSLVRGPKNNEQFFGPGTRLTVL.

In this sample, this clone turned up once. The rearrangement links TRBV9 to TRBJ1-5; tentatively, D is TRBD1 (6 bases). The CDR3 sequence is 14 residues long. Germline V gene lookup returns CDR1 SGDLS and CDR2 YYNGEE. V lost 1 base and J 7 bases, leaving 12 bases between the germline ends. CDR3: CASSVFGGRQPQHF. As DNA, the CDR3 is TGTGCCAGCAGCGTATTCGGGGGGCGGCAGCCCCAGCATTTT. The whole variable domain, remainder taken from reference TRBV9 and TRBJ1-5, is DSGVTQTPKHLITATGQRVTLRCSPRSGDLSVYWYQQSLDQGLQFLIQYYNGEERAKGNILERFSAQQFPDLHSELNLSSLELGDSALYFCASSVFGGRQPQHFGDGTRLSIL.

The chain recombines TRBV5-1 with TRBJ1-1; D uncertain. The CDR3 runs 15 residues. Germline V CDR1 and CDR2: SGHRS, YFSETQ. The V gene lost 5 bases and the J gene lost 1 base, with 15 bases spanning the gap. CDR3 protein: CASRSGGRPNTEAFF. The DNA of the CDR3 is TGCGCCAGCAGATCAGGCGGCAGACCGAACACTGAAGCTTTCTTT. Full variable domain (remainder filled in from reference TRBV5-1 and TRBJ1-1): KAGVTQTPRYLIKTRGQQVTLSCSPISGHRSVSWYQQTPGQGLQFLFEYFSETQRNKGNFPGRFSGRQFSNSRSEMNVSTLELGDSALYLCASRSGGRPNTEAFFGQGTRLTVV.

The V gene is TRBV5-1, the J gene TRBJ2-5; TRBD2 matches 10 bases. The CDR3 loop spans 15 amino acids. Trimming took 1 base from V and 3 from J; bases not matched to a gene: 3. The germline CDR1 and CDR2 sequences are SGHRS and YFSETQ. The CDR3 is CASSLYGTSEETQYF. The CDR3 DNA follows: TGCGCCAGCAGCTTGTACGGGACTAGCGAAGAGACCCAGTACTTC.

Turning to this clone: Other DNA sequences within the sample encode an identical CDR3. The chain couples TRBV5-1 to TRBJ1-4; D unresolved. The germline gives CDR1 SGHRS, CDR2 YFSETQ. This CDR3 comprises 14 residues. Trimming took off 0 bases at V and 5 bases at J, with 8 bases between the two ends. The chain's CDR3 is CASSLGQVNEKLFF. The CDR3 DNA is TGCGCCAGCAGCTTGGGCCAGGTCAATGAAAAACTGTTTTTT.

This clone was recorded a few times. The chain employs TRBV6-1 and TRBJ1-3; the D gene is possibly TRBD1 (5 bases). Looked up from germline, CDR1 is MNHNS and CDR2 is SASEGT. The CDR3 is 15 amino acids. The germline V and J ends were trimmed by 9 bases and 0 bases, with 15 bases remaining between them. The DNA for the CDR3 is TGTGCCAGGGGGGGGGTTGAAGGCTCTGGAAACACCATATATTTT. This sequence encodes CARGGVEGSGNTIYF.

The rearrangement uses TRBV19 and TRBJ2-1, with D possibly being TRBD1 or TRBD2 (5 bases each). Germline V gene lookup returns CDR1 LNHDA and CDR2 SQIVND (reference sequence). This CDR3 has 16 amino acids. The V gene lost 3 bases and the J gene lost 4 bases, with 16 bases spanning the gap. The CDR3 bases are TGTGCCAGTAGTATTAGGGACCCGTCAATTTACAATGAGCAGTTCTTC. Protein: CASSIRDPSIYNEQFF.